Below are 5 T cell receptor beta chains sequenced from a single sample in a study of vaccination and CD4 T cells after COVID-19. Antigen specificity for these receptors is unknown. An Oncomine TCR Beta short-read assay was used to sequence the DNA from cultured CD4+ T cells. TCRdb redid the calling of the PCR reads with MiXCR, one entry per CDR3 protein. The data contain about 20,000 distinct CDR3 sequences, approximately 70% of them singletons. The sample's treatment: roughly 10-day PBMC culture with coronavirus spike peptide pools or control peptides (ViraFEST assay). The sample consisted of CD4+ T cells from blood, cultured in vitro. The source is a human donor who had recovered from COVID-19.

The table lists this clonotype with a few counts. The genes are TRBV7-2 and TRBJ2-2; possible D gene TRBD1, 6 bases. The CDR3 loop spans 17 amino acids. V gave up 2 bases and J gave up 1 base, with 14 bases separating them. Germline V gene sequence: CDR1 SGHTA, CDR2 FQGNSA. The DNA of the CDR3 is TGTGCCAGCAGCTTACAGGGACATTTACTGAACACCGGGGAGCTGTTTTTT. This translates into CASSLQGHLLNTGELFF.

This clonotype was observed once. The rearrangement links TRBV6-5 to TRBJ2-3; D is unclear. V shed 4 bases and J shed 4 bases, with 15 bases lying between them. The germline CDR1 and CDR2 sequences are MNHEY and SVGAGI. This CDR3 region has 15 residues. The chain's CDR3 is CASSSFDSGADTQYF. CDR3 DNA: TGTGCCAGCAGTTCTTTCGACTCTGGGGCAGATACGCAGTATTTT.

This clonotype showed up just a few times. CDR3 bases: TGTGCCAGTGGTGAGGGTAGCAATCAGCCCCAGCATTTT. Translated, it gives CASGEGSNQPQHF. V is TRBV19 and J is TRBJ1-5; D unresolved. The CDR3 extends over 13 amino acids. Trimming removed 8 bases from V and 0 bases from J, with 8 bases in between. Germline loops: CDR1 LNHDA, CDR2 SQIVND (reference sequence).

The gene calls are TRBV27 and TRBJ1-2; D possibly corresponds to TRBD1 (5 bases). Germline V CDR1 and CDR2: MNHEY, SMNVEV (reference sequence). CDR3 length: 14 residues. With 9 bases removed from V and 5 bases from J, the gap between germline ends came to 19 bases. The CDR3 loop is CASRLSGQGYGYTF. In nucleotides, the CDR3 is TGTGCCAGTAGACTAAGCGGCCAGGGATATGGCTACACCTTC.

The DNA of the CDR3 is TGTGCCAGCACTTACGGGAGGCAGGAGGGCTACACCTTC. It specifies CASTYGRQEGYTF. The rearrangement links TRBV2 to TRBJ1-2, with D uncertain. Trimming took off 7 bases at V and 8 bases at J, with 17 bases between the two ends. CDR1 SNHLY and CDR2 FYNNEI come from the germline V gene. The length of the CDR3 is 13 residues.